Below, 4 T cell receptor beta chains from the same sample are listed, as sequenced in a study of blood T cell repertoires in COVID-19. The assay was immunoSEQ multiplex PCR, and TCRdb's table has in-frame clones only and misses some. Of more than 300,000 clones listed, approximately 89% are singletons. The sequencing input was PBMCs or T cells enriched from blood (not recorded which). Receptors originate from a young woman who had recovered from COVID-19.

The CDR3 loop reads CASSSLAGNSYEQYF. CDR3 coding DNA: TGCGCCAGCAGCTCTCTAGCGGGAAACTCCTACGAGCAGTACTTC. This chain joins TRBV5-1 and TRBJ2-7; 9 nucleotides match TRBD2. This CDR3 is built from 15 residues. From germline, CDR1 is SGHRS and CDR2 YFSETQ. Trimming took 3 bases from V and 0 from J; bases not matched to a gene: 4. The variable domain in full, with the rest retrieved from reference TRBV5-1 and TRBJ2-7, is KAGVTQTPRYLIKTRGQQVTLSCSPISGHRSVSWYQQTPGQGLQFLFEYFSETQRNKGNFPGRFSGRQFSNSRSEMNVSTLELGDSALYLCASSSLAGNSYEQYFGPGTRLTVT.

The rearrangement links TRBV12-3 or TRBV12-4 to TRBJ1-4; D may be TRBD1 (5 bases). The CDR3 runs to 13 residues. V lost 6 bases and J lost 8, with 13 bases in between. The CDR3 loop reads CASRSAGVEKLFF. DNA of the CDR3: TGTGCCAGCAGGTCCGCGGGGGTGGAAAAACTGTTTTTT.

This rearrangement joins TRBV28 to TRBJ2-1; 9 bases map to TRBD1. From germline, CDR1 is MDHEN and CDR2 SYDVKM. V lost 3 bases to trimming and J lost 5 bases; unmatched junction nucleotides: 14. CDR3 size: 18 residues. Written as DNA, the CDR3 is TGTGCCAGCAGTTTGATAGGACAGGGGTTATTCCTGAACAATGAGCAGTTCTTC. Translating it yields CASSLIGQGLFLNNEQFF.

This sequence joins TRBV19 and TRBJ2-3; D is possibly TRBD2 (6 bases). The ends were cut back, 1 base at V and 6 bases at J, with 23 bases in the middle. Germline CDR1 and CDR2: LNHDA and SQIVND (reference sequence). The CDR3 is 18 amino acids. The CDR3 region is CASSIVGRTTILNDTQYF. CDR3 sequence (DNA): TGTGCCAGTAGTATAGTCGGGCGGACTACCATCCTTAATGATACGCAGTATTTT.